This is a list of T cell receptor beta chains from one sample in a study of T cells in Graves' hyperthyroidism and ophthalmopathy. TCRdb itself ran the multiplex PCR reads through MiXCR, one entry per CDR3 protein. The data contain roughly 840,000 distinct CDR3 sequences, approximately 40% of them seen just once; the ten biggest clones take up about 8.9%. What was sequenced was blood. The receptors here all came from a man younger than 35 with Graves' hyperthyroidism. The conserved cysteine and the conserved F or W are not part of the CDR3 here. Only some rows state a clone size, as once, few, many or a class for expanded clones.

size: few; V: TRBV7-9; J: TRBJ1-1; CDR3: ASSYSGQDTEAF
size: .; V: TRBV7-2; J: TRBJ2-5; CDR3: ASSDGAQETQY
size: few; V: TRBV15; J: TRBJ1-1; CDR3: ATSPRGGGPNTEAF
size: few; V: TRBV11-2; J: TRBJ1-6; CDR3: ASSFLWQKSSPLH
size: many; V: TRBV15; J: TRBJ1-2; CDR3: ATSPGGGYGYT
size: once; V: TRBV7-2; J: TRBJ1-2; CDR3: ASSRIVGQTFGYGYT
size: few; V: TRBV6-5; J: TRBJ1-4; CDR3: ASSSDRVANEKLF
size: .; V: TRBV20-1; J: TRBJ1-1; CDR3: SARPQPTNTEAF
size: .; V: TRBV7-9; J: TRBJ1-1; CDR3: ASRRQGVNTEAF
size: few; V: TRBV5-1; J: TRBJ2-5; CDR3: ASSLAVGNGQY
size: .; V: TRBV7-9; J: TRBJ1-3; CDR3: ASSLETGGNTIY
size: many; V: TRBV15; J: TRBJ2-2; CDR3: ATSRLAGGTGELF
size: .; V: TRBV6-5; J: TRBJ2-7; CDR3: ASSLTSGGNSYEQY
size: few; V: TRBV12-3/TRBV12-4; J: TRBJ1-1; CDR3: ASSAPGVTEAF
size: .; V: TRBV11-2; J: TRBJ1-2; CDR3: ASSLGGGKGYT